Listed below are T cell receptor beta chains from one sample, sequenced in a study of blood T cell repertoires in COVID-19. Profiling relied on immunoSEQ multiplex PCR, and the TCRdb table lists in-frame clones only, not all of them. The sample consists of about 64,000 clones, about 75% of them appearing once. Source material: PBMCs or T cells enriched from blood (not recorded which). The origin of the receptors is a woman aged 60-75 years who had been exposed to COVID-19. CDR3s include the opening cysteine and the closing phenylalanine or tryptophan. A D gene is named only where the DNA matches it firmly. Expanded clones get a size class; other rows say once, few or many, or leave the size out.

>TRBD2|few|TRBV14|TRBJ2-2
TGTGCCAGCAGAATAGCGGGGGGCACCGGGGAGCTGTTTTTT
CASRIAGGTGELFF
>TRBD1|-|TRBV6-5|TRBJ2-5
TGTGCCAGCACAGTGACAGGGGGGGAGACCCAGTACTTC
CASTVTGGETQYF
>-|-|TRBV2|TRBJ2-6
TGTGCCAGCAGTGAACCGCCAGGGGGGTACTCTGGGGCCAACGTCCTGACTTTC
CASSEPPGGYSGANVLTF
>TRBD1|-|TRBV30|TRBJ1-1
TGTGCCTGGGGGACAGGGGGCAAAGCTTTCTTT
CAWGTGGKAFF
>TRBD1|-|TRBV19|TRBJ1-2
TGTGCCAGTAGTATGGACAGGGGCTGGTATGGCTACACCTTC
CASSMDRGWYGYTF
>-|-|TRBV3-1/TRBV3-2|TRBJ2-7
TGTGCCAGCAGCCAAGGAGTTGGCGAGCAGTACTTC
CASSQGVGEQYF
>-|-|TRBV12-3/TRBV12-4|TRBJ1-2
TGTGCCAGCAGTTTCGGCTATGGCTACACCTTC
CASSFGYGYTF
>TRBD1|-|TRBV2|TRBJ2-3
TGTGCCAGCAGTGAAGCAATAACAGGGGCAGATACGCAGTATTTT
CASSEAITGADTQYF
>-|-|TRBV28|TRBJ1-2
TGTGCCAGCAGTTCGCAGGGGCCTCCTAACTATGGCTACACCTTC
CASSSQGPPNYGYTF
>-|-|TRBV2|TRBJ1-2
TGTGCCAGCAGTTCCCGGGGTTTGGTAGGCTACACCTTC
CASSSRGLVGYTF
>-|-|TRBV5-1|TRBJ2-5
TGCGCCAGCACGGGGAAGGAGACCCAGTACTTC
CASTGKETQYF
>-|many|TRBV28|TRBJ2-7
TGTGCCAGCAGTGTTCACTCCTACGAGCAGTACTTC
CASSVHSYEQYF
>-|-|TRBV5-4|TRBJ2-6
TGTGCCAGCACCCAATCTGGGGCCAACGTCCTGACTTTC
CASTQSGANVLTF
>TRBD1|-|TRBV7-2|TRBJ1-5
TGTGCCACCCCTATGGCCGGGGACAGACGACCCCTAGGCGGTCAGCCCCAGCATTTT
CATPMAGDRRPLGGQPQHF
>-|-|TRBV6-5|TRBJ2-7
TGTGCCAGCAGTTTACGGGGGAAGCAGTACTTC
CASSLRGKQYF
>-|-|TRBV5-5|TRBJ1-1
TGTGCCAGCAGCCCTGGGCCGAACACTGAAGCTTTCTTT
CASSPGPNTEAFF
>-|-|TRBV28|TRBJ1-2
TGTGCCAGCAGACAACGGGGGGCCCTATATGGCTACACCTTC
CASRQRGALYGYTF
>TRBD1|-|TRBV12-3/TRBV12-4|TRBJ1-2
TGTGCCAGCAGTCCCCCAGGGGGCGGGGGCTACACCTTC
CASSPPGGGGYTF
>-|-|TRBV6-5|TRBJ1-5
TGTGCCAGCCCTCAGGGGAAGCCCCAGCATTTT
CASPQGKPQHF
>-|once|TRBV10-2|TRBJ2-2
TGCGCCAGTAATAGACAGGACACCGGGGAGCTGTTTTTT
CASNRQDTGELFF
>TRBD1|-|TRBV7-9|TRBJ2-7
TGTGCCAGCAGCTCATCCGGGACAGGGGAAGGCGAGCAGTACTTC
CASSSSGTGEGEQYF
>-|-|TRBV3-1/TRBV3-2|TRBJ2-1
TGTGCCAGCAGCCGACTTAGGAACAACAATGAGCAGTTCTTC
CASSRLRNNNEQFF
>-|-|TRBV7-2|TRBJ1-5
TGTGCCAGCAGCTTCTATAGCAATCAGCCCCAGCATTTT
CASSFYSNQPQHF
>-|-|TRBV28|TRBJ2-7
TGTGCCAGCAGCCTAAGAGCCAGGGGAAACGAGCAGTACTTC
CASSLRARGNEQYF
>-|-|TRBV7-3|TRBJ2-1
TGTGCCAGCAGCTTAGGACAAGAATCCTACAATGAGCAGTTCTTC
CASSLGQESYNEQFF
>-|few|TRBV4-3|TRBJ2-2
TGCGCCAGCAGCCAAGATGGGGGAGGCACGAACACCGGGGAGCTGTTTTTT
CASSQDGGGTNTGELFF
>-|-|TRBV7-8|TRBJ2-7
TGTGCCAGCAGCCTACAGAGCTCCTACGAGCAGTACTTC
CASSLQSSYEQYF